This T cell receptor beta chain was identified during a study of human T cells and chemical hapten exposure. TCRdb re-derived calls from the RACE reads in MiXCR, one entry per CDR3 protein. The sample gives around 260,000 distinct CDR3 sequences, about 8.1% of which show up once; 2% to 3% is in the top ten. This clonotype was counted a few times. This CDR3 comprises 15 residues. The ends were cut back, 4 bases at V and 2 bases at J, with 14 bases in the middle. Time point in this sample: pre-sensitization, week 0. Treatment in this sample: therapeutic diphenylcyclopropenone sensitization with weekly scalp DPC.

The TCR originated in a woman in her 40s with alopecia areata. Some clones in this sample may be carry-over from other donors' samples. V and J are TRBV12-3 or TRBV12-4 and TRBJ1-2; D gene unclear. This specimen was whole blood, taken in connection with sensitization to the hapten diphenylcyclopropenone (DPC). In DNA form, the CDR3 reads TGTGCCAGCAGTTCCCAACACGAGTTGAACTATGGCTACACCTTC. Protein: CASSSQHELNYGYTF.